What follows describes a single TCR beta chain. The RNA usage for each TCR library was roughly 3,300 ng of total RNA. Reanalyzing the 5' RACE reads, TCRdb keeps one entry per CDR3 protein, without DNA. The record lists approximately 420,000 distinct CDR3 sequences, of which the ten most abundant hold around 2.4%. Per donor there was one draw, yielding a blood sample of around 2.5 ml. This specimen comes from a study of monozygotic twins with inflammatory bowel disease. There are 13 residues in the CDR3. Looked up from germline, CDR1 is SGHRS and CDR2 is YFSETQ. The specimen sequenced was blood. The source of this sequence is a human donor with ulcerative colitis or Crohn's disease, or a healthy co-twin of an affected twin (not recorded which). The rearrangement uses TRBV5-1 and TRBJ2-1; there is no DNA to check the TCRdb D call of TRBD1. CDR3 residues: CASSLAAGGEQFF. The whole variable domain, filled in from reference TRBV5-1 and TRBJ2-1, reads KAGVTQTPRYLIKTRGQQVTLSCSPISGHRSVSWYQQTPGQGLQFLFEYFSETQRNKGNFPGRFSGRQFSNSRSEMNVSTLELGDSALYLCASSLAAGGEQFFGPGTRLTVL.